The present TCR beta chain was sequenced within a study of blood T cell repertoires in COVID-19. Looking at the study overall: There were acute and convalescent COVID-19 samples, and they came from the United States, Italy and Spain. In each case, the material was cDNA or gDNA derived from T cells, B-cell-depleted T cells, or PBMCs.

In the source study's methods: Cell counts per sample came from amplifying reference gene primers. Assay: immunoSEQ multiplex PCR; the TCRdb copy retains only in-frame clones and omits some. D and trimming were read from the DNA, whereas the V and J calls and clone size are those reported in that table. The table shows 270,000 or so clones, with around nine tenths occurring only once. V was trimmed by 3 bases and J by 3 bases, leaving 9 bases between them. In germline, CDR1 is DFQATT, CDR2 SNEGSKA (reference sequence). There are 12 residues in the CDR3. Sequencing input: peripheral blood. The receptor was derived from a middle-aged woman who had recovered from COVID-19. V usage is TRBV20-1 and J usage is TRBJ2-7, with D maybe TRBD2 (5 bases). CDR3: CSASPGVYEQYF. The CDR3 DNA is TGCAGTGCTAGTCCCGGGGTCTACGAGCAGTACTTC.